This T cell receptor beta chain stems from a study of blood T cell repertoires in COVID-19. Overall study: Acute and convalescent COVID-19 samples came from the United States, Italy and Spain. The cDNA or gDNA used as material had been derived from T cells, B-cell-depleted T cells, or PBMCs.

The CDR3 has 14 amino acids. This clone is a singleton in its sample. Clones were read by immunoSEQ multiplex PCR, and TCRdb kept only the in-frame ones, dropping some. Of about 130,000 clones listed, around 80% are singletons. Enrollees, roughly 18 to 90 years old, lived in fewer than 25 US areas. Allocation to cohorts depended on clinical history reported by the participants. The V gene is TRBV21-1, the J gene TRBJ2-5; TRBD1 is the table's D call and was not checked against the DNA. TRBV21-1 is flagged as a pseudogene. The sequencing sample was made of PBMCs or T cells enriched from blood (not recorded which). The clonotype was recovered from a middle-aged man with acute COVID-19. The CDR3 DNA follows: TGTGCCAGCAGCAAACGACAGGGATGGGAGACCCAGTACTTC. Translating it yields CASSKRQGWETQYF.